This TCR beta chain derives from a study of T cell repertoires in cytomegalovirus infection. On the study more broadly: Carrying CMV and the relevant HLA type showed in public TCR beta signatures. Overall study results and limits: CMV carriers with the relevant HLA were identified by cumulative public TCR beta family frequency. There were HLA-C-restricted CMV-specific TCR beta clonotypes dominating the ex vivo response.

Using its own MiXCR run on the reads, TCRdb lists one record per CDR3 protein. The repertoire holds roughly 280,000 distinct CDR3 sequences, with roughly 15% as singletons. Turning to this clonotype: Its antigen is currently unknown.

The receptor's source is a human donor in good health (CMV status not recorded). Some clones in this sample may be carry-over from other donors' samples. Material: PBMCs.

CDR3 residues: CSVLGQGASTEAFF. In nucleotides, the CDR3 is TGCAGCGTTTTAGGACAGGGGGCATCTACTGAAGCTTTCTTT. The chain employs TRBV29-1 and TRBJ1-1; 11 bases are a match to TRBD1. There are 14 residues in the CDR3. Germline CDR1 and CDR2: SQVTM and ANQGSEA. Trimming took 5 bases from V and 5 from J; bases not matched to a gene: 7.